These T cell receptor beta chains were read from a single sample in a study of shared clonotypes between healthy human individuals. Produced via immunoSEQ multiplex PCR; TCRdb's table is partial and in-frame only. The table includes some 2,100,000 clones, about 94% detected once. Sample: naive CD4+ T cells sorted from blood. Receptors originate from a man younger than 35 in good health. Both conserved end residues are part of each CDR3. A D gene is named only where the DNA matches it firmly. Clone size, where shown, is once, few, many, or a class for clones that have expanded.

d_call j_call clone_size v_call cdr3_nt cdr3_aa
TRBD1 TRBJ2-7 NA TRBV6-6 TGTGCCAGCACCACCGTCAGGACAGGGGGACTCTACGAGCAGTACTTC CASTTVRTGGLYEQYF
TRBD2 TRBJ2-7 NA TRBV5-1 TGCGCCAGCAGCCCCGGGACTAGCTGGGAGGAGCAGTACTTC CASSPGTSWEEQYF
TRBD1 TRBJ1-3 NA TRBV23-1 TGCGCCAGAACAGGGGAATCTGGAAACACCATATATTTT CARTGESGNTIYF
NA TRBJ1-2 once TRBV30 TGTGCCTGGAGTGTCTGGGGGGCCTATGGCTACACCTTC CAWSVWGAYGYTF
TRBD1 TRBJ2-3 NA TRBV11-3 TGTGCCAGCAGCTTCGGACAGGGGGCGAGCACAGATACGCAGTATTTT CASSFGQGASTDTQYF
NA TRBJ1-2 few TRBV5-4 TGTGCCAGCAGCCCGGACAGTAACTATGGCTACACCTTC CASSPDSNYGYTF
TRBD1 TRBJ2-2 NA TRBV4-1 TGCGCCAGCAGCCAAGATATACAGGGGGAGTCCGGGGAGCTGTTTTTT CASSQDIQGESGELFF
NA TRBJ2-5 NA TRBV19 TGTGCCAGTAGCCCCGTTACTCGAGAGACCCAGTACTTC CASSPVTRETQYF
NA TRBJ1-5 NA TRBV27 TGTGCCAGCAGTCCCTCGACAGGCGTAGGCAATCAGCCCCAGCATTTT CASSPSTGVGNQPQHF
TRBD1 TRBJ1-1 NA TRBV7-8 TGTGCCAGCAGCTTAGATGGGACAGGAGGCGGGACTGAAGCTTTCTTT CASSLDGTGGGTEAFF
NA TRBJ2-2 NA TRBV6-6 TGTGCCAGCAGTTACTTGGGGAACGGGGAGCTGTTTTTT CASSYLGNGELFF
TRBD2 TRBJ2-7 NA TRBV6-1 TGTGCCAGCAGTGAGAGGACCGAGCGGGGGGCCCTGGGGGAGCAGTACTTC CASSERTERGALGEQYF
NA TRBJ1-4 NA TRBV6-5 TGTGCCAGCAGTTACTTCGATGGGGGGCAGAGTGAAAAACTGTTTTTT CASSYFDGGQSEKLFF
NA TRBJ2-7 NA TRBV6-6 TGTGCCAGCAGTTACGCAAGCCCCTACGAGCAGTACTTC CASSYASPYEQYF